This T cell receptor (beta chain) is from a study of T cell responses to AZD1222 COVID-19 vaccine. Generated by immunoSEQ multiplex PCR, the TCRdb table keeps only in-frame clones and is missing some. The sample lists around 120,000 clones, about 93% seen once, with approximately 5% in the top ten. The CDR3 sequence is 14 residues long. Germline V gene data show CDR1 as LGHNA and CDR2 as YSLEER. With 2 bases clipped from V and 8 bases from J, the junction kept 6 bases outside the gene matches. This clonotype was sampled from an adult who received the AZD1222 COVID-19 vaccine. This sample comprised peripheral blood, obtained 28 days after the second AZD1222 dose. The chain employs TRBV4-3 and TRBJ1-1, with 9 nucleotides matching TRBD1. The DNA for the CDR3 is TGCGCCAGCAGCCAATTGGCGGGACAGGGAGAAGCTTTCTTT. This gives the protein CASSQLAGQGEAFF.